This TCR beta chain came from a study of beta chain features in type 1 diabetes. Averaging approximately 120 mL, one heparinised blood draw came from each individual donor. Expressed TCRB transcripts were sequenced, since all the RNA that had been isolated was reverse transcribed. TCRdb keeps only in-frame clones here, not all; method: immunoSEQ multiplex PCR. This table holds 600,000 or so clones, approximately 13% found once. Study-wide points: Significant though moderate, a shortening of TCRB CDR3s appeared in all four CD4+ subsets of Type 1 diabetes patients. A possible short-template PCR bias applies equally to patients and controls. High TCR expression in some cells could lead to their over-representation in cDNA sequencing.

This clone was counted a few times. Its specificity is not known. What was sequenced was naive CD4+ T cells from blood. This TCR was sampled from a young man with type 1 diabetes.

The CDR3 loop is CASSLEAGIGEKLFF. The CDR3 DNA follows: TGTGCCAGCAGCTTAGAGGCAGGGATAGGAGAAAAACTGTTTTTT. The chain employs TRBV7-9 and TRBJ1-4; TRBD1 might be the D (5 bases). V was cut by 1 base and J by 8 bases, with 14 bases left in between. Germline loops: CDR1 SEHNR, CDR2 FQNEAQ (reference sequence). This CDR3 is built from 15 residues. The whole variable domain, remainder taken from reference TRBV7-9 and TRBJ1-4, is DTGVSQNPRHKITKRGQNVTFRCDPISEHNRLYWYRQTLGQGPEFLTYFQNEAQLEKSRLLSDRFSAERPKGSFSTLEIQRTEQGDSAMYLCASSLEAGIGEKLFFGSGTQLSVL.